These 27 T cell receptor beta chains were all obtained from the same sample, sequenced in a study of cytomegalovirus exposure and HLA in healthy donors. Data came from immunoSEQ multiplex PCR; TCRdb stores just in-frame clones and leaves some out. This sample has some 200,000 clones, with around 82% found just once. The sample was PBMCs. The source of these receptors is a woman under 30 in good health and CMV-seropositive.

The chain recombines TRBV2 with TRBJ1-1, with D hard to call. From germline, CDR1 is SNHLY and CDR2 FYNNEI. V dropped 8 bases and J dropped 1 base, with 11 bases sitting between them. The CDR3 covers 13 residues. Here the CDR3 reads CASWRQQNTEAFF. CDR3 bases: TGTGCCAGCTGGAGGCAGCAGAACACTGAAGCTTTCTTT. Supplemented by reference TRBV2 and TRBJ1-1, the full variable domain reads EPEVTQTPSHQVTQMGQEVILRCVPISNHLYFYWYRQILGQKVEFLVSFYNNEISEKSEIFDDQFSVERPDGSNFTLKIRSTKLEDSAMYFCASWRQQNTEAFFGQGTRLTVV.

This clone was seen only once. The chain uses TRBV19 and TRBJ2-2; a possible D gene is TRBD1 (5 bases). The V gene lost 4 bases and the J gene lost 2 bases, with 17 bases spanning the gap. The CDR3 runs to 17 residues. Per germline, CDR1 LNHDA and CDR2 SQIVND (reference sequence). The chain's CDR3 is CASSKQGASLNTGELFF. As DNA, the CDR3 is TGTGCCAGTAGTAAGCAGGGCGCTTCCCTCAACACCGGGGAGCTGTTTTTT.

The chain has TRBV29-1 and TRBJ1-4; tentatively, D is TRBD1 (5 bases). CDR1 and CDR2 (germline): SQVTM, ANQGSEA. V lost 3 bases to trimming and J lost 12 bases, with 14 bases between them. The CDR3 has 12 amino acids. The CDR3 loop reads CSVEGRVMELFF. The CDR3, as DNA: TGCAGCGTTGAGGGGCGCGTTATGGAACTGTTTTTT.

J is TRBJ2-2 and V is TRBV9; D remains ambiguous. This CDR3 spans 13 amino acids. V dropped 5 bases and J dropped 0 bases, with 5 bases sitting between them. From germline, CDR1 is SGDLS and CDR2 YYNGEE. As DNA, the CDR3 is TGTGCCAGCAGTCAATCGAACACCGGGGAGCTGTTTTTT. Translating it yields CASSQSNTGELFF.

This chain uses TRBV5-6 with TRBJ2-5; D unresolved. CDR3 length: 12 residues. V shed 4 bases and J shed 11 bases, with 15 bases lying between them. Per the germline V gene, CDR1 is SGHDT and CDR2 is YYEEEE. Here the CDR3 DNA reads TGTGCCAGCAGCGTTGGTCCCTACTTTCAGTACTTC. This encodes CASSVGPYFQYF.

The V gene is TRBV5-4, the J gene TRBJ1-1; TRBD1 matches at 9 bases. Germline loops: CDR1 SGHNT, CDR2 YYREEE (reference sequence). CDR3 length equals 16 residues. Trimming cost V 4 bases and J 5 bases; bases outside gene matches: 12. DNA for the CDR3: TGTGCCAGCAGCCCCGGCGGGGGACAGGGTGCGACTGAAGCTTTCTTT. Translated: CASSPGGGQGATEAFF.

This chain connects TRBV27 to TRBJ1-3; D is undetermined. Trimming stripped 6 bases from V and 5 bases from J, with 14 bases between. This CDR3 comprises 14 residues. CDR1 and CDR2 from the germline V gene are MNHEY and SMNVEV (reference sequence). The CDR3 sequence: CASRGMGERNTIYF. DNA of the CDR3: TGTGCCAGCAGGGGAATGGGAGAAAGAAACACCATATATTTT.

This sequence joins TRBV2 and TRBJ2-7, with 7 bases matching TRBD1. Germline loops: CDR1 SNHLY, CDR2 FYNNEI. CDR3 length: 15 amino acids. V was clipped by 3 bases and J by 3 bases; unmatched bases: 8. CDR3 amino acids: CASSEGTAINYEQYF. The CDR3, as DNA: TGTGCCAGCAGTGAGGGGACAGCAATCAACTACGAGCAGTACTTC.

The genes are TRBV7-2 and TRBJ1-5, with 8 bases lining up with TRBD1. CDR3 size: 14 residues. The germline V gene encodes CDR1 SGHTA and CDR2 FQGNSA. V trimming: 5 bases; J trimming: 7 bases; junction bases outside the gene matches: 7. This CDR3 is CASSLRGQGQPQHF. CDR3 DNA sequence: TGTGCCAGCAGCCTCAGGGGGCAGGGGCAGCCCCAGCATTTT.

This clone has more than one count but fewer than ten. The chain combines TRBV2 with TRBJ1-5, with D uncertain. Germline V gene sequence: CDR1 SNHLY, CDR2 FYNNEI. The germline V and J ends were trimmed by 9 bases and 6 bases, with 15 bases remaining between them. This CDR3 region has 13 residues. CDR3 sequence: CASSMEASQPQHF. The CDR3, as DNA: TGTGCCAGTTCGATGGAGGCCAGTCAGCCCCAGCATTTT.

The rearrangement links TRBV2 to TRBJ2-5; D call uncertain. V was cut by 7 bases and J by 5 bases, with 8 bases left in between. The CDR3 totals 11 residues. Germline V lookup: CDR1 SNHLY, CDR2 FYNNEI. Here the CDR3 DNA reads TGTGCCAGCATCGTCTTCGAGACCCAGTACTTC. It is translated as CASIVFETQYF.

The CDR3 here is CASSLMSGGTDEQYF. The CDR3 bases are TGTGCCAGCAGTTTAATGTCAGGGGGGACAGACGAGCAGTACTTC. The genes are TRBV27 and TRBJ2-7; possibly TRBD1 for D (7 bases). The CDR3 spans 15 residues. V was clipped by 2 bases and J by 5 bases, with 16 bases between them. In germline, CDR1 is MNHEY, CDR2 SMNVEV (reference sequence).

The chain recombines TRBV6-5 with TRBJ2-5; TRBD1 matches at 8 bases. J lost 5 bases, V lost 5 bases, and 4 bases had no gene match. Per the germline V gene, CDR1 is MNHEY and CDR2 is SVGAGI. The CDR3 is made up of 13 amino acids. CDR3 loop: CASSPTGVETQYF. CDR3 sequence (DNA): TGTGCCAGCAGTCCGACAGGGGTCGAGACCCAGTACTTC.

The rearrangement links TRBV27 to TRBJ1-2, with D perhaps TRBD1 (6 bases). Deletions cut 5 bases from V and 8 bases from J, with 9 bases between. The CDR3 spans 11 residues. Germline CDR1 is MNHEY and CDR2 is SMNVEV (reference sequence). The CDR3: CASSQGLGYTF. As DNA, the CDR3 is TGTGCCAGCAGTCAGGGGTTAGGCTACACCTTC.

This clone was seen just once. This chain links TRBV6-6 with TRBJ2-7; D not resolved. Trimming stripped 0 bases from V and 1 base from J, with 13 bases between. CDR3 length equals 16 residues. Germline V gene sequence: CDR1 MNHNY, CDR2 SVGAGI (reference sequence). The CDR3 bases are TGTGCCAGCAGTTACTCTACACGTTTGCAGTCCTACGAGCAGTACTTC. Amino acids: CASSYSTRLQSYEQYF.

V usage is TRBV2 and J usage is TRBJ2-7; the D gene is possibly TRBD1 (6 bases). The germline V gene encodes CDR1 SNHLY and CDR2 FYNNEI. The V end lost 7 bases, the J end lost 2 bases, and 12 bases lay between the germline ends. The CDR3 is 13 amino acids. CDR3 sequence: CASNNRVTYEQYF. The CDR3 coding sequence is TGTGCCAGCAACAACAGGGTTACCTACGAGCAGTACTTC.

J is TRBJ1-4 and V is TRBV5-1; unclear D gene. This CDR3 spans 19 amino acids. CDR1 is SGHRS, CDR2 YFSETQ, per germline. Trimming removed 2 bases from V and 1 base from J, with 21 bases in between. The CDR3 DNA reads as TGCGCCAGCAGCTTAAACGAAGGAGCCGGAGGTCTAACTAATGAAAAACTGTTTTTT. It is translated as CASSLNEGAGGLTNEKLFF.

The CDR3 sequence: CASSLGGRVGNQPQHF. In nucleotides, the CDR3 is TGTGCCAGCAGCTTAGGTGGCAGGGTAGGGAATCAGCCCCAGCATTTT. This chain connects TRBV7-2 to TRBJ1-5; possible D gene TRBD1, 5 bases. V shed 1 base and J shed 4 bases, with 14 bases lying between them. CDR3 length equals 16 residues. CDR1 SGHTA and CDR2 FQGNSA come from the germline V gene.

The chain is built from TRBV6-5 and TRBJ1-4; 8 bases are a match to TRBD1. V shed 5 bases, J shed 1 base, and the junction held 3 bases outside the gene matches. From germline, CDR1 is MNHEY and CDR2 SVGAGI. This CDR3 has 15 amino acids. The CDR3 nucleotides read TGTGCCAGCAGTCCCGGACAGGGAACTAATGAAAAACTGTTTTTT. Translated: CASSPGQGTNEKLFF.

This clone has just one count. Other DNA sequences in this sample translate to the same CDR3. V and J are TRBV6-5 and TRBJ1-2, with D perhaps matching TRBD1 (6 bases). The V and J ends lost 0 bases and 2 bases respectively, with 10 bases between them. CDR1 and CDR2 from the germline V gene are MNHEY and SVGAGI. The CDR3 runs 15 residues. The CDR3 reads CASSYSTGGNYGYTF. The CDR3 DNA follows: TGTGCCAGCAGTTACTCGACGGGGGGCAACTATGGCTACACCTTC.

The CDR3 region has the DNA TGCGCCAGCAGCCAGGTCAGGGGGAACTATGGCTACACCTTC. Residues: CASSQVRGNYGYTF. This chain connects TRBV4-1 to TRBJ1-2, with TRBD1 matching over 7 bases. The V segment lost 3 bases and the J segment 2 bases; nucleotides outside the gene matches: 3. The CDR3 covers 14 residues. Germline assignment: CDR1 MGHRA and CDR2 YSYEKL.

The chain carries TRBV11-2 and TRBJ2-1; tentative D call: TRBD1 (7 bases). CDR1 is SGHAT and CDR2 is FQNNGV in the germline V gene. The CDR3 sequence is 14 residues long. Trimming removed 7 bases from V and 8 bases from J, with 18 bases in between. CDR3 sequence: CASTFRGATDEQFF. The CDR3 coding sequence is TGTGCCAGCACCTTCAGGGGGGCGACCGATGAGCAGTTCTTC.

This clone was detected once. The DNA for the CDR3 is TGTGCCAGCAGTGTACTAGCGGGGGATCCGGGTGAGCAGTTCTTC. Amino acids: CASSVLAGDPGEQFF. V usage is TRBV6-1 and J usage is TRBJ2-1, with 11 bases fitting TRBD2. V trimming: 4 bases; J trimming: 9 bases; junction bases outside the gene matches: 8. This CDR3 contains 15 residues. The germline gives CDR1 MNHNS, CDR2 SASEGT.

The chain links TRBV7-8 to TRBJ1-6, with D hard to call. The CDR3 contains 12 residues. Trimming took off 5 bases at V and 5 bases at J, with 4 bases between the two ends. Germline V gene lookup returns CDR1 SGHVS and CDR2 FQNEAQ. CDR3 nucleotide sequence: TGTGCCAGCAGCGTAAATAATTCACCCCTCCACTTT. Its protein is CASSVNNSPLHF.

The CDR3 reads CASSYGGRTEAFF. DNA of the CDR3: TGTGCCAGCAGTTATGGGGGCAGGACTGAAGCTTTCTTT. The rearrangement joins TRBV6-5 to TRBJ1-1; maybe TRBD1 (6 bases). Germline V gene data show CDR1 as MNHEY and CDR2 as SVGAGI. V was cut by 3 bases and J by 5 bases, with 10 bases left in between. The CDR3 consists of 13 residues.

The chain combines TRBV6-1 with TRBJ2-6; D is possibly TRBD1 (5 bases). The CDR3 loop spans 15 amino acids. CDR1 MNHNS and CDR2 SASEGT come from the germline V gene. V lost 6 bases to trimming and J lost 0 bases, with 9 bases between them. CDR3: CASRNQGSGANVLTF. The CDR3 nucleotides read TGTGCCAGCAGAAACCAGGGCTCTGGGGCCAACGTCCTGACTTTC.

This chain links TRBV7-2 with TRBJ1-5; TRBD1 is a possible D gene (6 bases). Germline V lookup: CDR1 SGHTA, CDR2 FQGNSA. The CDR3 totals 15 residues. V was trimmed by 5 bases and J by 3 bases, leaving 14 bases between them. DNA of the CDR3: TGTGCCAGCAGCAGAAAAGGGGGATACAATCAGCCCCAGCATTTT. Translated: CASSRKGGYNQPQHF.